The rows below give T cell receptor beta chains drawn from one sample of a study of OX40 agonist ivuxolimab in advanced cancers. Libraries were prepared by immunoSEQ multiplex PCR; TCRdb keeps only in-frame clonotypes and omits some of them. The sample has roughly 53,000 clones; 75% to 80% are singletons. The sequenced sample was CD4+ or CD8+ T cells sorted from blood, obtained in a trial of the OX40 agonist ivuxolimab. These receptors originate from an adult with an advanced solid tumor such as melanoma, head and neck, liver or kidney cancer. Both conserved end residues are part of each CDR3. Each record gives: D gene, V gene, J gene, clone size, CDR3 DNA, CDR3 protein. D genes are given only for firm matches. Rows may omit the clone size; those that give it use once, few, many or a size class.

>.|TRBV27|TRBJ1-4|.
TGTGCCAGCAGGAATCAGGGACCTGGTGAAAAACTGTTTTTT
CASRNQGPGEKLFF
>.|TRBV9|TRBJ1-1|few
TGTGCCAGCAGCGTAGCACACGCGAACACTGAAGCTTTCTTT
CASSVAHANTEAFF
>TRBD2|TRBV14|TRBJ2-3|.
TGTGCCAGCAGCCAAGATGCAGCGGGAGCGGATACGCAGTATTTT
CASSQDAAGADTQYF
>.|TRBV11-2|TRBJ1-2|.
TGTGCCAGCACCATCCCGGGGTCTCGCTACACCTTC
CASTIPGSRYTF
>.|TRBV5-1|TRBJ2-7|.
TGCGCCAGCAGCTTGGTTCGAAATTCGACAGTCTCCTACGAGCAGTACTTC
CASSLVRNSTVSYEQYF
>.|TRBV6-5|TRBJ1-5|.
TGTGCCAGCAGTTACTACAGCCGCAATCAGCCCCAGCATTTT
CASSYYSRNQPQHF
>TRBD2|TRBV7-2|TRBJ2-1|.
TGTGCCAGCAGCACACCTCCGGGACTAGCGTCTAAGTTCTTC
CASSTPPGLASKFF
>.|TRBV2|TRBJ2-7|.
TGTGCCAGCAGTACAAGAGCTATTTCCTACGAGCAGTACTTC
CASSTRAISYEQYF
>.|TRBV4-1|TRBJ2-4|few
TGCGCCAGCAGCCAAGATGACGGGACCGGGGACATTCAGTACTTC
CASSQDDGTGDIQYF
>.|TRBV28|TRBJ1-2|.
TGTGCCAGCAGTTTATGGCGGAACTATGGCTACACCTTC
CASSLWRNYGYTF
>TRBD1|TRBV5-1|TRBJ2-7|.
TGCGCCAGCAGCGGACAGGGGGGTGTGTACGAGCAGTACTTC
CASSGQGGVYEQYF
>.|TRBV10-1|TRBJ2-5|.
TGCGCCAACCCTCCAAGTTACAGGGCATGCCAAGAGACCCAGTACTTC
CANPPSYRACQETQYF
>.|TRBV15|TRBJ2-7|few
TGTGCCACCAGCTCGACGGGACGCGGTCTCGAGCAGTACTTC
CATSSTGRGLEQYF
>.|TRBV21-1|TRBJ2-2|.
TGTGCCAGCAGCAAGGACTTCGGGGAGCTGTTTTTT
CASSKDFGELFF
>.|TRBV7-8|TRBJ1-1|.
TGTGCCAGCAGCTTAGCGGGACACCCGAACACTGAAGCTTTCTTT
CASSLAGHPNTEAFF
>TRBD2|TRBV11-2|TRBJ2-3|.
TGTGCCAGCAGCCCCCGGACTAGCTTGAGGTCAGATACGCAGTATTTT
CASSPRTSLRSDTQYF
>TRBD2|TRBV5-1|TRBJ2-1|.
TGCGCCAGCAGTTTCACGGTAGCGGGAGGGCCCTACAATGAGCAGTTCTTC
CASSFTVAGGPYNEQFF
>.|TRBV20-1|TRBJ2-3|.
TGCAGTGCCCGACGGGATACGCAGTATTTT
CSARRDTQYF
>TRBD2|TRBV7-6|TRBJ2-2|.
TGTGCCAGCAGCCTAGAATCCAGCGGGGGGAACACCGGGGAGCTGTTTTTT
CASSLESSGGNTGELFF
>TRBD1|TRBV2|TRBJ1-5|few
TGTGCCAGCACCAGTACAGGGGATCAGCCCCAGCATTTT
CASTSTGDQPQHF
>TRBD2|TRBV2|TRBJ2-3|few
TGTGCCGGAGGACTAGCGGGAGCAGATACGCAGTATTTT
CAGGLAGADTQYF
>.|TRBV10-3|TRBJ1-1|.
TGTGCCATCAGTGAGTCGGTCTCAAAGAACACTGAAGCTTTCTTT
CAISESVSKNTEAFF
>TRBD1|TRBV15|TRBJ2-1|.
TGTGCCACCAGCCCTCGGACAGGGGGTGCCGATGAGCAGTTCTTC
CATSPRTGGADEQFF
>TRBD1|TRBV5-1|TRBJ2-4|.
TGCGCCAGCAGCTCCTCCGGGACAGGGTTTGGGGCCAAAAACATTCAGTACTTC
CASSSSGTGFGAKNIQYF
>.|TRBV18|TRBJ2-1|.
TGTGCCAGCTCACCACTCGCAGAGCAGTTCTTC
CASSPLAEQFF
>TRBD2|TRBV7-2|TRBJ2-5|.
TGTGCCAGCAGCGTGACCCCTTCTTGGGGGGGTAGAGAGACCCAGTACTTC
CASSVTPSWGGRETQYF
>.|TRBV20-1|TRBJ2-7|.
TGCAGTGCGCAGCCAGAGCACGAGCAGTACTTC
CSAQPEHEQYF
>.|TRBV13|TRBJ1-1|.
TGTGCCAGCAGCGTGCTCTCTGAAGCTTTCTTT
CASSVLSEAFF
>TRBD1|TRBV6-1|TRBJ2-7|.
TGTGCCAGCAGTGGCGCCGGGACAGGGGTTAGTGAGCAGTACTTC
CASSGAGTGVSEQYF
>.|TRBV6-6|TRBJ1-5|.
TGTGCCAGCAGTTACACGGACAACAGCAATCAGCCCCAGCATTTT
CASSYTDNSNQPQHF
>.|TRBV30|TRBJ1-4|.
TGTGCCTGGCTGGGGGAAAAACTGTTTTTT
CAWLGEKLFF
>.|TRBV6-5|TRBJ1-2|.
TGTGCCAGCAGCCGCACAGTGAGCTATGGCTACACCTTC
CASSRTVSYGYTF
>.|TRBV18|TRBJ2-1|.
TGTGCCAGCTCACCTGATCGGGGTGCGTCCTACAATGAGCAGTTCTTC
CASSPDRGASYNEQFF
>.|TRBV6-5|TRBJ1-1|.
TGTGCCAGCAGTTTACCACAGGGTAGGCCTTTCTTT
CASSLPQGRPFF
>TRBD1|TRBV6-4|TRBJ1-2|.
TGTGCCAGCAGTGCGACAGGGAACTATGGCTACACCTTC
CASSATGNYGYTF
>.|TRBV30|TRBJ1-4|.
TGTGCCTGGACGAGAACTAATGAAAAACTGTTTTTT
CAWTRTNEKLFF
>TRBD1|TRBV30|TRBJ1-2|.
TGTGCCTGGAGTCCCCGGCCGCGGACAGGGGATAACTATGGCTACACCTTC
CAWSPRPRTGDNYGYTF
>TRBD2|TRBV28|TRBJ2-7|once
TGTGCCAGCAGTCCTCTAGCGGGAGGGCCGGTATCGAACGAGCAGTACTTC
CASSPLAGGPVSNEQYF
>TRBD2|TRBV9|TRBJ2-1|.
TGTGCCAGCAGCCCTCCCCCTAGCGGGGGCCTCGGCCCCTACAATGAGCAGTTCTTC
CASSPPPSGGLGPYNEQFF
>.|TRBV19|TRBJ1-1|.
TGTGCCAGTCGAAAAGGAGTCATGAACACTGAAGCTTTCTTT
CASRKGVMNTEAFF
>TRBD1|TRBV29-1|TRBJ1-2|many
TGCAGCGCCGAACAGGGGGCGGGTTATGGCTACACCTTC
CSAEQGAGYGYTF
>TRBD2|TRBV11-2|TRBJ2-3|.
TGTGCCAGCAGCTTCAGCGGGAGGGCCCCTGATACGCAGTATTTT
CASSFSGRAPDTQYF
>.|TRBV27|TRBJ2-7|.
TGTGCCAGCAGTCCTTGGACTGGTCGGGTCGGCGAGCAGTACTTC
CASSPWTGRVGEQYF
>.|TRBV7-8|TRBJ1-5|.
TGTGCCAGCAGCTTCGATTTCAATCAGCCCCAGCATTTT
CASSFDFNQPQHF
>.|TRBV6-5|TRBJ1-6|.
TGTGCCAGCAGTCCGGGACTCTATAATTCACCCCTCCACTTT
CASSPGLYNSPLHF
>.|TRBV6-1|TRBJ2-5|.
TGTGCCAGCAGTGAAATGGGCAGGGGATCGTACCGAGAGACCCAGTACTTC
CASSEMGRGSYRETQYF
>TRBD2|TRBV27|TRBJ2-5|.
TGTGCCAGCAGTTTAATGAAGCGGGAGGACCAAGAGACCCAGTACTTC
CASSLMKREDQETQYF
>.|TRBV28|TRBJ1-1|.
TGTGCCAGCAGTTTAGTCCGTCCTACCACTGAAGCTTTCTTT
CASSLVRPTTEAFF
>TRBD1|TRBV7-9|TRBJ1-4|once
TGTGCCAGCAGAGACAGGGGTAATGAAAAACTGTTTTTT
CASRDRGNEKLFF
>.|TRBV25-1|TRBJ1-2|once
TGTGCCAGCAGTGACGAGGTTAACTATGGCTACACCTTC
CASSDEVNYGYTF
>.|TRBV6-5|TRBJ2-5|.
TGTGCCAGCAGTTACTCGAGTGGCAGGCAAGAGACCCAGTACTTC
CASSYSSGRQETQYF
>.|TRBV4-1|TRBJ2-7|.
TGCGCCAGCAGCCAAGAGGGTATAAGGACTACCTTCTCCTACGAGCAGTACTTC
CASSQEGIRTTFSYEQYF
>.|TRBV11-2|TRBJ2-7|.
TGTGCCAGCAGCTTAAAGGCAGGGATGAGTTACGAGCAGTACTTC
CASSLKAGMSYEQYF